These 23 T cell receptor beta chains share one sample of origin, sequenced in a study of long-term antiretroviral therapy in people with HIV. Run at survey level, the immunoSEQ assay was version v3.0. Libraries were prepared by immunoSEQ multiplex PCR; TCRdb keeps only in-frame clonotypes and omits some of them. The data show approximately 22,000 clones, 84% seen once. Sample: unsorted PBMCs, taken 0.1 years before starting antiretroviral therapy. These receptors were collected from a man aged 18 to 30 with HIV.

This chain links TRBV9 with TRBJ1-2; 8 bases are shared with TRBD1. Germline V gene data show CDR1 as SGDLS and CDR2 as YYNGEE. This CDR3 is built from 16 residues. The trim removed 4 bases at V and 2 bases at J, leaving 10 bases unmatched. CDR3 in DNA: TGTGCCAGCAGCCCACCGACAGGGGAATCAAACTATGGCTACACCTTC. As protein: CASSPPTGESNYGYTF.

This clone came up a few times. This chain joins TRBV6-1 and TRBJ1-3, with a tentative D call TRBD1 (6 bases). Germline values: CDR1 MNHNS, CDR2 SASEGT. The CDR3 length is 15 residues. The V and J ends lost 1 base and 4 bases respectively, with 11 bases between them. The CDR3 nucleotides read TGTGCCAGCAGTGAAGTAAAGGGGACAGGAAACACCATATATTTT. Its translation: CASSEVKGTGNTIYF.

The chain employs TRBV28 and TRBJ1-2; a possible D gene is TRBD1 (6 bases). The CDR3 is 14 residues long. Per germline, CDR1 MDHEN and CDR2 SYDVKM. Trimming removed 6 bases from V and 0 bases from J, with 11 bases in between. The CDR3 reads CASSSGAPNYGYTF. Written as DNA, the CDR3 is TGTGCCAGCAGCTCAGGGGCCCCTAACTATGGCTACACCTTC.

The rearrangement links TRBV7-3 to TRBJ1-5; D call uncertain. The CDR3 has 15 amino acids. Per the germline V gene, CDR1 is SGHTA and CDR2 is FQGTGA. V was pared by 1 base and J by 3 bases, with 10 bases between. This chain's CDR3 is CASSLIRGDNQPQHF. DNA of the CDR3: TGTGCCAGCAGCTTAATTCGTGGGGACAATCAGCCCCAGCATTTT. The full variable domain, with the rest looked up from reference TRBV7-3 and TRBJ1-5, is GAGVSQTPSNKVTEKGKYVELRCDPISGHTALYWYRQSLGQGPEFLIYFQGTGAADDSGLPNDRFFAVRPEGSVSTLKIQRTERGDSAVYLCASSLIRGDNQPQHFGDGTRLSIL.

V is TRBV4-2 and J is TRBJ1-1, with D perhaps matching TRBD1 (5 bases). Germline assignment: CDR1 LGHNA and CDR2 YNFKEQ. The CDR3 has 17 amino acids. V lost 0 bases, J lost 0 bases, and 14 bases lay in between. CDR3 region: CASSQDGAAVMNTEAFF. DNA of the CDR3: TGTGCCAGCAGCCAAGACGGGGCCGCAGTTATGAACACTGAAGCTTTCTTT.

V is TRBV11-3 and J is TRBJ2-5; D is ambiguous. V shed 0 bases and J shed 7 bases, with 9 bases lying between them. From germline, CDR1 is SGHNT and CDR2 YENEEA. The CDR3 is 13 residues long. CDR3: CASSLDGVGTQYF. The CDR3 nucleotides read TGTGCCAGCAGCTTAGATGGGGTGGGGACCCAGTACTTC.

The chain recombines TRBV7-6 with TRBJ2-1, with D perhaps TRBD1 (5 bases). In germline, CDR1 is SGHVS, CDR2 FNYEAQ. Trimming cost V 3 bases and J 4 bases, with 13 bases left between them. The CDR3 sequence is 15 residues long. The CDR3 sequence: CASSFSQAGYNEQFF. The CDR3 DNA reads TGTGCCAGCAGCTTCTCACAGGCCGGGTACAATGAGCAGTTCTTC.

This chain connects TRBV5-6 to TRBJ2-7; 7 bases match TRBD1. The CDR3 consists of 15 residues. V lost 4 bases to trimming and J lost 11 bases; unmatched junction nucleotides: 18. Germline loops: CDR1 SGHDT, CDR2 YYEEEE. The DNA for the CDR3 is TGTGCCAGCAGCCGGGACCGGGACAGATCACTAAAGGAGTACTTC. It codes for CASSRDRDRSLKEYF.

This sequence joins TRBV28 and TRBJ2-7; TRBD1 matches at 9 bases. There are 17 residues in the CDR3. V trimming: 7 bases; J trimming: 6 bases; junction bases outside the gene matches: 19. Germline lookup yields CDR1 MDHEN and CDR2 SYDVKM. The CDR3, as DNA: TGTGCCAGCAAACCGGGACAGGGAGGGGAATTTTTAGGCGAGCAGTACTTC. It is translated as CASKPGQGGEFLGEQYF.

The chain employs TRBV2 and TRBJ1-6, with a weak D call TRBD1 (5 bases). The V end lost 8 bases, the J end lost 9 bases, and 14 bases lay between the germline ends. This CDR3 contains 13 residues. Germline CDR1 and CDR2: SNHLY and FYNNEI. The CDR3 DNA reads TGTGCCAGCCACAGGATTCCCTTTTCACCCCTCCACTTT. It translates to CASHRIPFSPLHF.

V gene TRBV5-1 combines with J gene TRBJ1-4; no clear D gene. V was cut by 4 bases and J by 0 bases, with 7 bases left in between. Germline V gene data show CDR1 as SGHRS and CDR2 as YFSETQ. This CDR3 comprises 14 residues. The CDR3 DNA is TGCGCCAGCAGCATCACTTCAACTAATGAAAAACTGTTTTTT. Amino acid sequence: CASSITSTNEKLFF.

This clone was seen just once. This chain connects TRBV7-9 to TRBJ2-7; no clear D. The V gene lost 5 bases and the J gene lost 6 bases, with 8 bases spanning the gap. The CDR3 sequence is 11 residues long. CDR1 and CDR2 (germline): SEHNR, FQNEAQ (reference sequence). In nucleotides, the CDR3 is TGTGCCAGCAGCGAAGGTGGCGAGCAGTACTTC. Protein: CASSEGGEQYF.

This clone was found once. J is TRBJ1-1 and V is TRBV6-5, with D hard to call. The CDR3 extends over 11 amino acids. In germline, CDR1 is MNHEY, CDR2 SVGAGI. The V gene lost 6 bases and the J gene lost 7 bases, with 9 bases spanning the gap. CDR3 amino acids: CASRDSFEAFF. The CDR3 region has the DNA TGTGCCAGCAGGGACTCTTTTGAAGCTTTCTTT.

CDR3 in amino acids: CASSPRGPMNTEAFF. Written as DNA, the CDR3 is TGTGCCAGCAGCCCCAGGGGGCCAATGAACACTGAAGCTTTCTTT. This sequence joins TRBV14 and TRBJ1-1; 8 nucleotides line up with TRBD1. Germline values: CDR1 SGHDN, CDR2 FVKESK. V lost 4 bases and J lost 0; bases outside the gene matches: 4. CDR3 length: 15 residues.

The chain has TRBV15 and TRBJ2-1, with 9 bases that match TRBD1. V gave up 8 bases and J gave up 1 base; unmatched junction bases: 6. CDR3 length: 15 residues. Per germline, CDR1 LNHNV and CDR2 YYDKDF (reference sequence). The DNA for the CDR3 is TGTGCCACCGGAAGAGACAGGGGGTCCTACAATGAGCAGTTCTTC. This gives the protein CATGRDRGSYNEQFF.

V is TRBV27 and J is TRBJ2-6, with D unclear. The CDR3 totals 14 residues. In germline, CDR1 is MNHEY, CDR2 SMNVEV (reference sequence). V was pared by 6 bases and J by 0 bases, with 6 bases between. Written as DNA, the CDR3 is TGTGCCAGCAGCGTAATCTCTGGGGCCAACGTCCTGACTTTC. Translated, it gives CASSVISGANVLTF.

This chain links TRBV13 with TRBJ2-3, with 10 bases matching TRBD2. The CDR3 runs 15 residues. Germline loops: CDR1 PRHDT, CDR2 FYEKMQ (reference sequence). V dropped 4 bases and J dropped 6; count of bases not matched to a gene: 7. This CDR3 reads CASSSSGRAPDTQYF. CDR3 sequence (DNA): TGTGCCAGCAGCTCAAGCGGGAGGGCCCCGGATACGCAGTATTTT.

The chain joins TRBV30 to TRBJ1-5; D gene unclear. Trimming took 0 bases from V and 0 from J, leaving 15 bases between them. This CDR3 region has 17 residues. Germline V gene data show CDR1 as GTSNPN and CDR2 as SVGIG (reference sequence). CDR3 DNA: TGTGCCTGGAGTGTTGACCGAAGCTACTCTAGCAATCAGCCCCAGCATTTT. Translated, it gives CAWSVDRSYSSNQPQHF.

The V call is TRBV5-6, the J call TRBJ2-4; the D gene is possibly TRBD1 (6 bases). The CDR3 loop spans 16 amino acids. V shed 5 bases and J shed 0 bases, with 15 bases lying between them. CDR1 and CDR2 (germline): SGHDT, YYEEEE. CDR3 amino acids: CASSIQGFLAKNIQYF. CDR3 in DNA: TGTGCCAGCAGTATACAGGGATTTTTAGCCAAAAACATTCAGTACTTC. Full variable domain (remainder filled in from reference TRBV5-6 and TRBJ2-4): DAGVTQSPTHLIKTRGQQVTLRCSPKSGHDTVSWYQQALGQGPQFIFQYYEEEERQRGNFPDRFSGHQFPNYSSELNVNALLLGDSALYLCASSIQGFLAKNIQYFGAGTRLSVL.

This clone was seen only once. V is TRBV15 and J is TRBJ2-3; a possible D gene is TRBD2 (5 bases). The CDR3 length is 14 residues. CDR1 LNHNV and CDR2 YYDKDF come from the germline V gene (reference sequence). The V end was cut by 7 bases, the J end by 0 bases, with 11 bases between. The CDR3 region is CATTRTGSTDTQYF. The DNA of the CDR3 is TGTGCCACCACCCGGACGGGGAGCACAGATACGCAGTATTTT.

The J gene is TRBJ2-7, the V gene TRBV19; TRBD1 matches 10 bases. CDR3 length: 14 residues. Germline V gene data show CDR1 as LNHDA and CDR2 as SQIVND (reference sequence). V shed 10 bases and J 3 bases; nucleotides not matched to a gene: 9. CDR3 amino acids: CATIPGQGFYEQYF. Here the CDR3 DNA reads TGTGCCACCATACCGGGACAGGGGTTCTACGAGCAGTACTTC.

This clone was observed a few times. The chain combines TRBV27 with TRBJ2-7; a weak D match, TRBD2 (6 bases). This CDR3 has 14 amino acids. Per germline, CDR1 MNHEY and CDR2 SMNVEV (reference sequence). The germline V and J ends were trimmed by 6 bases and 6 bases, with 18 bases remaining between them. The CDR3 DNA reads TGTGCCAGCAGCCGCGGGGTGGCAAGGGGCGAGCAGTACTTC. Translated, it gives CASSRGVARGEQYF.

In this sample, this clone turned up once. The chain joins TRBV11-2 to TRBJ2-7; D is unclear. The germline V gene has CDR1 SGHAT and CDR2 FQNNGV. The CDR3 runs 14 residues. V gave up 5 bases and J gave up 6 bases, with 17 bases separating them. CDR3 sequence reads: CASSQDRDSGEQYF. The CDR3 DNA reads TGTGCCAGCAGCCAAGATAGGGATTCGGGCGAGCAGTACTTC.